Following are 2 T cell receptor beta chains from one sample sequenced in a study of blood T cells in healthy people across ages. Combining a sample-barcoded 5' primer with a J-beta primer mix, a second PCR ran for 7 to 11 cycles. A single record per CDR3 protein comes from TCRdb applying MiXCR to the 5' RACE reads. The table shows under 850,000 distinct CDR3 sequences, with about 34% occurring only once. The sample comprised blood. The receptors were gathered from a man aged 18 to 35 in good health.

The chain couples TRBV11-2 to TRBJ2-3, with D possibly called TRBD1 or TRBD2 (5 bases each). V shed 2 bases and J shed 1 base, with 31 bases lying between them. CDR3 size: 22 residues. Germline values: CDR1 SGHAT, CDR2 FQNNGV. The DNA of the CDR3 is TGTGCCAGCAGCTTACTGGGGCGGGTGGCCAGGACTTTTTATAGCGGCACAGATACGCAGTATTTT. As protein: CASSLLGRVARTFYSGTDTQYF.

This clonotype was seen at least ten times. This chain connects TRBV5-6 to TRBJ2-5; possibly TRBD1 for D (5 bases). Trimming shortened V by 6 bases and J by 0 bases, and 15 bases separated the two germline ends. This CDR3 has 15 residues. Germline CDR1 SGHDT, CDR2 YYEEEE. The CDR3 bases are TGTGCCAGCACCTCCGAACCGGACAACCAAGAGACCCAGTACTTC. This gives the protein CASTSEPDNQETQYF. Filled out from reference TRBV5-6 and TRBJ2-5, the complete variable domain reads DAGVTQSPTHLIKTRGQQVTLRCSPKSGHDTVSWYQQALGQGPQFIFQYYEEEERQRGNFPDRFSGHQFPNYSSELNVNALLLGDSALYLCASTSEPDNQETQYFGPGTRLLVL.